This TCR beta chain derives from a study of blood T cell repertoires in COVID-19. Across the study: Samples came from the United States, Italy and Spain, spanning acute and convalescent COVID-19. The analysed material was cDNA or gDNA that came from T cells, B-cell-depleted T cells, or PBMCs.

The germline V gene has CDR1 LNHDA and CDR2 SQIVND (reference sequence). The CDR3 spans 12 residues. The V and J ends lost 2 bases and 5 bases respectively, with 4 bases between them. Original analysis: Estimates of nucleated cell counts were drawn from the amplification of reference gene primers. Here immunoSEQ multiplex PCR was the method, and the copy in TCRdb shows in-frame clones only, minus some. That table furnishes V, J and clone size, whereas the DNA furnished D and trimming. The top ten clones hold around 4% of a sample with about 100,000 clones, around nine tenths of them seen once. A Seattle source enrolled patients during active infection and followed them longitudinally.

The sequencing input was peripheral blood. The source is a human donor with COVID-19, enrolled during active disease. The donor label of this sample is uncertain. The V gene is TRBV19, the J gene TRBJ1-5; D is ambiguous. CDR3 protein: CASSIRDQPQHF. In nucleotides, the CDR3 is TGTGCCAGTAGTATACGGGATCAGCCCCAGCATTTT.